This TCR beta chain was sequenced in a study of graft-versus-host responses after intestinal transplantation. As for the study in general: Recipients had multivisceral, liver-intestinal, or isolated intestinal transplants. Every one of the recipients received anti-thymocyte globulin induction and afterwards took tacrolimus and steroids for 3 to 4 years.

Remarks on this clone: Its cognate antigen is unknown.

Study results and limitations: After transplant, early declines in HvG clones were associated with peak levels of circulating GvH clones. Individuals who had graft-donor T cell macrochimerism had allografts that showed high graft-versus-host to host-versus-graft clonal ratios.

The CDR3 totals 15 residues. The ends lost 8 bases at V and 0 bases at J; junction bases unmatched: 7. Germline V CDR1 and CDR2: SNHLY, FYNNEI. Repertoires were generated with immunoSEQ multiplex PCR, while TCRdb's copy carries only in-frame clones and drops some. There are tens of thousands of clones in the sample; about 91% occur only once, and roughly 0.5% lies in the top ten. The specimen comprised unstimulated CD8+ T cells sorted from spleen or lymph node cells, sampled before intestinal transplant. The J gene is TRBJ2-7, the V gene TRBV2, with 10 positions matching TRBD2. The receptor comes from a human donor who received an intestinal transplant. The CDR3 reads CASSRGTSVSYEQYF. The DNA for the CDR3 is TGTGCCAGCTCCAGGGGGACTAGCGTCTCCTACGAGCAGTACTTC.